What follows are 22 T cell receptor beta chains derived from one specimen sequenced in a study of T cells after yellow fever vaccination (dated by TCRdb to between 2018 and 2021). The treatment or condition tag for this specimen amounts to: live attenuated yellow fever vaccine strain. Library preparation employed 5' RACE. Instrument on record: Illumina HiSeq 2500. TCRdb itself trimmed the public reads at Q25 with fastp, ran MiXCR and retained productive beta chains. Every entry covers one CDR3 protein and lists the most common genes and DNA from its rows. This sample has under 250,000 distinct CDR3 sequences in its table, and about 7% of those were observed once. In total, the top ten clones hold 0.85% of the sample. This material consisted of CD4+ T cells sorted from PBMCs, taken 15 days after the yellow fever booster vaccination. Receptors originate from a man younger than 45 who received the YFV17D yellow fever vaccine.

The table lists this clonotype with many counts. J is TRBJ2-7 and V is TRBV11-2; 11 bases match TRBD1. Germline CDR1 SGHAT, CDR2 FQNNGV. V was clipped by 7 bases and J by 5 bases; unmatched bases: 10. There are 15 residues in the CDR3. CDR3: CASNSEGTGGHEQYF. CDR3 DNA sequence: TGTGCCAGCAACTCGGAAGGGACAGGGGGGCACGAGCAGTACTTC. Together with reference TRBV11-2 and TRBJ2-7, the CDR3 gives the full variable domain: EAGVAQSPRYKIIEKRQSVAFWCNPISGHATLYWYQQILGQGPKLLIQFQNNGVVDDSQLPKDRFSAERLKGVDSTLKIQPAKLEDSAVYLCASNSEGTGGHEQYFGPGTRLTVT.

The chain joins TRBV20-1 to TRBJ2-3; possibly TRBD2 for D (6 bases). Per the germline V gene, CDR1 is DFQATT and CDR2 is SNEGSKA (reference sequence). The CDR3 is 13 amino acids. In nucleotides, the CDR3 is TGCAGGTCGGCGGGGTCTGGCACAGATACGCAGTATTTT. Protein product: CRSAGSGTDTQYF.

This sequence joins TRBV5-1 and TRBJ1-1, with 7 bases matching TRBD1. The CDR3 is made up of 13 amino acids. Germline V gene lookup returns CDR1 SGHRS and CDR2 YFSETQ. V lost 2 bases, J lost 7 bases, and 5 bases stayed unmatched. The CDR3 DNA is TGCGCCAGCAGCTTAAGAGGGGGCGATGAAGCTTTCTTT. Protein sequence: CASSLRGGDEAFF.

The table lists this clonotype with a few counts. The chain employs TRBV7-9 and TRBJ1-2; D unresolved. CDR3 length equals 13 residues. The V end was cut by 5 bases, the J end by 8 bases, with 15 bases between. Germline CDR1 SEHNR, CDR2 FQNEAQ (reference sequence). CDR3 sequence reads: CASSLSPPGGYTF. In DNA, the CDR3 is TGTGCCAGCAGCCTGTCCCCTCCGGGCGGCTACACCTTC.

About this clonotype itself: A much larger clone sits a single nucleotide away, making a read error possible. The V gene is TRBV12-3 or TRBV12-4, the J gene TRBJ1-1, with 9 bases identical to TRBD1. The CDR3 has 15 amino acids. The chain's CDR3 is CASGLRGDRATEAFF. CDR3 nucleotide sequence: TGTGCCAGCGGTTTACGTGGGGACAGGGCCACTGAAGCTTTCTTT.

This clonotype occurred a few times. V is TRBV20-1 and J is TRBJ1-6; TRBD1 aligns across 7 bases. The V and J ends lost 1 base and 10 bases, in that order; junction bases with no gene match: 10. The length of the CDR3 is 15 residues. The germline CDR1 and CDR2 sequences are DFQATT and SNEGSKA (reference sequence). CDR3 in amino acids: CSARVEGAVSSPLHF. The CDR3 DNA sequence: TGCAGTGCTAGAGTCGAGGGGGCAGTGAGCTCACCCCTCCACTTT.

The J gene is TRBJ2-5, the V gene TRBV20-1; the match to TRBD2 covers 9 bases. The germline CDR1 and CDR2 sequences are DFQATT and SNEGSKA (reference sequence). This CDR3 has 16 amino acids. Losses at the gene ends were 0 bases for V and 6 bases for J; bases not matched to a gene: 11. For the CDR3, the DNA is TGCAGTGCTAGAGATCCCTCTAGCGGGAACGGGAAGACCCAGTACTTC. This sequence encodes CSARDPSSGNGKTQYF.

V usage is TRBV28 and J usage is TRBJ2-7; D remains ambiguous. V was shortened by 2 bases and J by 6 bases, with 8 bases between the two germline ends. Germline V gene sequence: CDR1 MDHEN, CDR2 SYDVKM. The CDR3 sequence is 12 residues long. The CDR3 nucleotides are TGTGCCAGCAGTTTAGGAGTACTCGAGCAGTACTTC. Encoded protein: CASSLGVLEQYF.

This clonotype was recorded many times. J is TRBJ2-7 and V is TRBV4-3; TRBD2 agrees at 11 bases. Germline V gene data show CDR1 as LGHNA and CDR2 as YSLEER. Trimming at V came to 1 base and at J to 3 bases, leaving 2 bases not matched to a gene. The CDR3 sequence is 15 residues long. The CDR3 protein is CASSQATSGIYEQYF. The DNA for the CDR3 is TGCGCCAGCAGCCAAGCGACTAGCGGGATCTACGAGCAGTACTTC.

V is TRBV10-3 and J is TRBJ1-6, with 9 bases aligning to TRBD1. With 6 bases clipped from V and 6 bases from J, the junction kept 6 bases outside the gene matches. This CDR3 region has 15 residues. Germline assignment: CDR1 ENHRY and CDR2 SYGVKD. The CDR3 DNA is TGTGCCATCAGCCCCGGGACAGGGATTAATTCACCCCTCCACTTT. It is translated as CAISPGTGINSPLHF.

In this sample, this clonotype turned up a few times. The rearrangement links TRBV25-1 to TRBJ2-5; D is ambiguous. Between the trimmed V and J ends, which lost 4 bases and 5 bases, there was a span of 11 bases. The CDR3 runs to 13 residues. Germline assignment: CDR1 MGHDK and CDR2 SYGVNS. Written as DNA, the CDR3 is TGTGCCAGCAGTGTAGTGTTCTACGAGACCCAGTACTTC. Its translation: CASSVVFYETQYF.

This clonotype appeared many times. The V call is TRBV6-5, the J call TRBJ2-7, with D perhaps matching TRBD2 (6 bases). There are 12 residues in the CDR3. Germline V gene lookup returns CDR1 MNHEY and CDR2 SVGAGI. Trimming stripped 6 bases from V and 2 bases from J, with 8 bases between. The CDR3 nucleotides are TGTGCCAGCAGAGCTAGCGCCTACGAGCAGTACTTC. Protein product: CASRASAYEQYF.

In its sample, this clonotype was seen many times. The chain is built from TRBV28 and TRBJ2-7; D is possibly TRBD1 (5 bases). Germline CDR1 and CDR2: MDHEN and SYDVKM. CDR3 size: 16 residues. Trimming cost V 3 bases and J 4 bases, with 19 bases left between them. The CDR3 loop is CASSFGYDSPVYEQYF. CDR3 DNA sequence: TGTGCCAGCAGTTTCGGCTATGACAGTCCAGTTTACGAGCAGTACTTC. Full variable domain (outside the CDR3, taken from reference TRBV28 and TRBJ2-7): DVKVTQSSRYLVKRTGEKVFLECVQDMDHENMFWYRQDPGLGLRLIYFSYDVKMKEKGDIPEGYSVSREKKERFSLILESASTNQTSMYLCASSFGYDSPVYEQYFGPGTRLTVT.

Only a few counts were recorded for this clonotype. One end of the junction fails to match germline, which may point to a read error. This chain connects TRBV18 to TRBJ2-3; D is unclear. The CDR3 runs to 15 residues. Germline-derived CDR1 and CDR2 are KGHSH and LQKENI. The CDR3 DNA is TGTGCCAGCTCCCCACCGGCAGACAAGTGGGATACGCAGTATTTT. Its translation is CASSPPADKWDTQYF.

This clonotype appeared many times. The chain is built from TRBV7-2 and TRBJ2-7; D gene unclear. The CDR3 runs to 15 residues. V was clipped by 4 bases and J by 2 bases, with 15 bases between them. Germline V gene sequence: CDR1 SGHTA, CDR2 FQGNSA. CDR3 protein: CASSSSYGGTYEQYF. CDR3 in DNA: TGTGCCAGCAGCTCCTCATATGGCGGAACCTACGAGCAGTACTTC.

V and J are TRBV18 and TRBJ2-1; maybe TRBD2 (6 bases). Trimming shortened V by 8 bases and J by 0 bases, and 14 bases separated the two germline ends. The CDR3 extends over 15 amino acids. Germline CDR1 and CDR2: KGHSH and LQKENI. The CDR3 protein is CASTSAGFSYNEQFF. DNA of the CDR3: TGTGCCAGCACCTCGGCGGGGTTCTCCTACAATGAGCAGTTCTTC.

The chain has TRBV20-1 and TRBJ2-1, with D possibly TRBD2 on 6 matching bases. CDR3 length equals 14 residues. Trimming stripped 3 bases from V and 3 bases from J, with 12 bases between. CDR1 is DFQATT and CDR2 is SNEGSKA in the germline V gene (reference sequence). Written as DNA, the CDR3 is TGCAGTGCTAGTGGATCTAGCGACTACAATGAGCAGTTCTTC. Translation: CSASGSSDYNEQFF.

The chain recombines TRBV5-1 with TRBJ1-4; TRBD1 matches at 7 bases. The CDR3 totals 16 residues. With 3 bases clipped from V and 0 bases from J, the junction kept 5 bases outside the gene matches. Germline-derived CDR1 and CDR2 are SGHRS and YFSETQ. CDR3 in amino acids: CASSWGTAATNEKLFF. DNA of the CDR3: TGCGCCAGCAGCTGGGGGACAGCTGCAACTAATGAAAAACTGTTTTTT.

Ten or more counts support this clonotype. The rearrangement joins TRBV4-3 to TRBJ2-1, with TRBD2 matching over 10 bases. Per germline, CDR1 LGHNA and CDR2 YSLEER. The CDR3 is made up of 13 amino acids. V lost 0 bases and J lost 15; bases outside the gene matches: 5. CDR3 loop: CASSQERTSGRFF. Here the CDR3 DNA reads TGCGCCAGCAGCCAAGAACGGACTAGCGGCCGGTTCTTC.

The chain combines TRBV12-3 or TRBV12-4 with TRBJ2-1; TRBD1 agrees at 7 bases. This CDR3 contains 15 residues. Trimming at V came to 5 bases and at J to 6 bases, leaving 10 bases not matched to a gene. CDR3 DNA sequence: TGTGCCAGCAGTCCAACGTCGTCAGGGGGCAATGAGCAGTTCTTC. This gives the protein CASSPTSSGGNEQFF.

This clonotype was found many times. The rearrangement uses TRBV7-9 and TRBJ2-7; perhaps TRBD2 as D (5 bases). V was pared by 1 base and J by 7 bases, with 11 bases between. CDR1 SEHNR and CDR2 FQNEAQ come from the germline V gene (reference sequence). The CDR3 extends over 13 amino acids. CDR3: CASSLGGSGEQYF. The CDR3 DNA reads TGTGCCAGCAGCTTAGGAGGGTCCGGGGAGCAGTACTTC.

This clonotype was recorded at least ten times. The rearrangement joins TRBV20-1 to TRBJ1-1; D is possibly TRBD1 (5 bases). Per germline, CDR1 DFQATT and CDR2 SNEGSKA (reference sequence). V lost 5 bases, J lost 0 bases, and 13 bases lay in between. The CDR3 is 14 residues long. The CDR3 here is CSAQRQSMNTEAFF. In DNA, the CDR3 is TGCAGTGCTCAAAGACAGTCCATGAACACTGAAGCTTTCTTT.